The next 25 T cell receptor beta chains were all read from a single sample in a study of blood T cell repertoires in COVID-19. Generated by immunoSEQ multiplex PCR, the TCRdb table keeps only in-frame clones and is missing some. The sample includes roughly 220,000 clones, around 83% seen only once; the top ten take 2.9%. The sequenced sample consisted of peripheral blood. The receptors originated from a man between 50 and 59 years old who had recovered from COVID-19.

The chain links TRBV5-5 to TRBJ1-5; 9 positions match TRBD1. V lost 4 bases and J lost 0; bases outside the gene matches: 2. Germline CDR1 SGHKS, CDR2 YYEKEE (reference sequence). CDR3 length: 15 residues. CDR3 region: CASSKQGASNQPQHF. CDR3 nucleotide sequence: TGTGCCAGCAGCAAACAGGGGGCTAGCAATCAGCCCCAGCATTTT.

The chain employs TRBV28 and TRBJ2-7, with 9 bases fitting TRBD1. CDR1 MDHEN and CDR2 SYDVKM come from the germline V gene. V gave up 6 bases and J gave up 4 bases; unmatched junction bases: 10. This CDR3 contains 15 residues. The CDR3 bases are TGTGCCAGCAGCAGCCCGGACAGGGGTAGGTACGAGCAGTACTTC. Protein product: CASSSPDRGRYEQYF.

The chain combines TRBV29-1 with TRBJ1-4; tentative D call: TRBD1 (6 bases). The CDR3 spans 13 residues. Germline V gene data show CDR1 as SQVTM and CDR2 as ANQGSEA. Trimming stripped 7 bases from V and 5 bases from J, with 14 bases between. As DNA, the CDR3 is TGCAGCGCTCAGGGGTCGCCGAATGAAAAACTGTTTTTT. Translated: CSAQGSPNEKLFF.

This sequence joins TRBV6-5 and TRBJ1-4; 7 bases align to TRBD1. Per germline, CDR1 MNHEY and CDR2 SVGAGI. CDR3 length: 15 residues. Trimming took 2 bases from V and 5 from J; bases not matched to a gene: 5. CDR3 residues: CASSYAAGGNEKLFF. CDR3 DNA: TGTGCCAGCAGTTACGCGGCAGGGGGAAATGAAAAACTGTTTTTT.

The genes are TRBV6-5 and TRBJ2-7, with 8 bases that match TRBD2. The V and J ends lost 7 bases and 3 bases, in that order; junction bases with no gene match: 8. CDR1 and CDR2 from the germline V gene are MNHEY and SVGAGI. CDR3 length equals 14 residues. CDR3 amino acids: CASTPGGTLYEQYF. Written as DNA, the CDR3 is TGTGCCAGCACCCCGGGAGGGACACTCTACGAGCAGTACTTC.

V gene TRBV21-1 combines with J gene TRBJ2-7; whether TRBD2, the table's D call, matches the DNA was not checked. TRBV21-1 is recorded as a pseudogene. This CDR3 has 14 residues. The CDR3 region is CPKGSSGKSYEQYF. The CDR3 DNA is TGCCCCAAGGGCTCGAGCGGGAAATCCTACGAGCAGTACTTC.

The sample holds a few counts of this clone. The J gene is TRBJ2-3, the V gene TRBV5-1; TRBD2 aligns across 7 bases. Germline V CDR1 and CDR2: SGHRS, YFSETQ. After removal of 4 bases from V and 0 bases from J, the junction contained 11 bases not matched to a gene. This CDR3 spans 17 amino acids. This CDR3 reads CASSPLWEGRSTDTQYF. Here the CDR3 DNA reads TGCGCCAGCAGCCCCCTTTGGGAGGGCCGTAGCACAGATACGCAGTATTTT.

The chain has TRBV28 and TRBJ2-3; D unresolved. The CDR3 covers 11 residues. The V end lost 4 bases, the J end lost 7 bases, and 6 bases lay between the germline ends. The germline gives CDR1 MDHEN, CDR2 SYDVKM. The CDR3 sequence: CASSSFHTQYF. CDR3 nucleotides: TGTGCCAGCAGTTCTTTTCATACGCAGTATTTT.

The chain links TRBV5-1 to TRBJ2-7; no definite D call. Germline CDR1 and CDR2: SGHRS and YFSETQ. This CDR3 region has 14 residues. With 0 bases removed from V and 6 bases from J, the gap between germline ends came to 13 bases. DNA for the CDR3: TGCGCCAGCAGCTTGGTCCTATCTGCTGGCGAGCAGTACTTC. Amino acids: CASSLVLSAGEQYF.

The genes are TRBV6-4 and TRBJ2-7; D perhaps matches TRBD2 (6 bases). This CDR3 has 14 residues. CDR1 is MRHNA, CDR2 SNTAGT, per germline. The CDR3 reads CAIPIGRGSYEQYF. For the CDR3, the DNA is TGTGCTATTCCCATCGGGAGAGGGTCCTACGAGCAGTACTTC.

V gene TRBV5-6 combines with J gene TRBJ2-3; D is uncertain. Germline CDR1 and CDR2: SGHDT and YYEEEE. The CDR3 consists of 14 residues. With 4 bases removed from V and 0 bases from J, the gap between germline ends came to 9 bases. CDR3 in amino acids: CASSLAQSTDTQYF. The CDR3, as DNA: TGTGCCAGCAGCCTGGCCCAGAGCACAGATACGCAGTATTTT.

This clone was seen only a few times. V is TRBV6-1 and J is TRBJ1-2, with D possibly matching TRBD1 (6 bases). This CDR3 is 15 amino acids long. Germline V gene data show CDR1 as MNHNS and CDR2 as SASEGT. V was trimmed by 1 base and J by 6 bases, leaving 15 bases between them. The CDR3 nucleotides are TGTGCCAGCAGTGAAGTTACCAGGGGATACGATGGCTACACCTTC. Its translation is CASSEVTRGYDGYTF.

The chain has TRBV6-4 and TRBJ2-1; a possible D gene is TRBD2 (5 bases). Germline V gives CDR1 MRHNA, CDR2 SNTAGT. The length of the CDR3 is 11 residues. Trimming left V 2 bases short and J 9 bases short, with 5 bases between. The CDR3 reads CASSDRGEQFF. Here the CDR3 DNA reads TGTGCCAGCAGTGACCGGGGTGAGCAGTTCTTC.

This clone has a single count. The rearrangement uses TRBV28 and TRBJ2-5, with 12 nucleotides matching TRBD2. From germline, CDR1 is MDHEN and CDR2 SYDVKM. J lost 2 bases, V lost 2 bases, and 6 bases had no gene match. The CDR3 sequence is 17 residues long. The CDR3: CASSLLAGGVLQETQYF. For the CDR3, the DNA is TGTGCCAGCAGTTTACTAGCGGGAGGGGTATTACAAGAGACCCAGTACTTC.

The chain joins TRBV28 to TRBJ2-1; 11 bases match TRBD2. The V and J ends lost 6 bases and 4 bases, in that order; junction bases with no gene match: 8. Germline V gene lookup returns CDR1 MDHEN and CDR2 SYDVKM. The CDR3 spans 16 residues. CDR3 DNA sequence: TGTGCCAGCAGACGACTAGCGGGAATTTTTTACAATGAGCAGTTCTTC. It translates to CASRRLAGIFYNEQFF.

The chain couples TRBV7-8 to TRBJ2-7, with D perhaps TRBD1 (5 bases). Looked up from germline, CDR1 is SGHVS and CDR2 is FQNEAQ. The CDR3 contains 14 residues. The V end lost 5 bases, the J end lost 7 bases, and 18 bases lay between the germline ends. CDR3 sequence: CASSPRAGHHEQYF. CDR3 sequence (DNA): TGTGCCAGCAGCCCCCGCGCAGGGCATCATGAGCAGTACTTC.

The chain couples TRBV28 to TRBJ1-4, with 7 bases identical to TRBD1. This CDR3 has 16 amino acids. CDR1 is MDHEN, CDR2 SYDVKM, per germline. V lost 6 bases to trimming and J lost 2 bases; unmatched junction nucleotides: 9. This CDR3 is CASRLQGLGTNEKLFF. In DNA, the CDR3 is TGTGCCAGCAGGTTACAGGGGCTCGGCACTAATGAAAAACTGTTTTTT.

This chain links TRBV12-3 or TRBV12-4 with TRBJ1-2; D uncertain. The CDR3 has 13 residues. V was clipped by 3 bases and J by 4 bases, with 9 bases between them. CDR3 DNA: TGTGCCAGCAGTTTGGCGGGCGGCTATGGCTACACCTTC. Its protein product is CASSLAGGYGYTF.

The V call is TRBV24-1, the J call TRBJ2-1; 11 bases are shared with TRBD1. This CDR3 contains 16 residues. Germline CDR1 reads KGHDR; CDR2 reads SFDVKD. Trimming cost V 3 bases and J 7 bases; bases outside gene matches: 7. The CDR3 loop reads CATSDAGTGGLNEQFF. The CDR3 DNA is TGTGCCACCAGTGATGCCGGGACAGGGGGGCTGAATGAGCAGTTCTTC.

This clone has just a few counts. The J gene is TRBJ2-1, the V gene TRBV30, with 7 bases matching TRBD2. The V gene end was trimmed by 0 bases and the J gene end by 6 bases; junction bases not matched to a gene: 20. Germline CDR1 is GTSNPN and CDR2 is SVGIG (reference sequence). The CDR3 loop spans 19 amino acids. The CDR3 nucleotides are TGTGCCTGGAGTGTTGGACTAGTTTCCGCCTGGCGGCAATCCAATGAGCAGTTCTTC. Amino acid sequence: CAWSVGLVSAWRQSNEQFF.

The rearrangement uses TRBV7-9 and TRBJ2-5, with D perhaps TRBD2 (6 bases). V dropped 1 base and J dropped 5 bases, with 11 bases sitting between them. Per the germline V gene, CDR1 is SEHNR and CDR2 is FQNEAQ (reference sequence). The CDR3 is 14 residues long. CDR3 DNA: TGTGCCAGCAGCTTAGAATTGGGGGGTGAGACCCAGTACTTC. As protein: CASSLELGGETQYF.

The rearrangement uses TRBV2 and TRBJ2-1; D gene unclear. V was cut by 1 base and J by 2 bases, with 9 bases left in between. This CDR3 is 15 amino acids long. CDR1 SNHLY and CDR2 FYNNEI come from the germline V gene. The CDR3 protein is CASSEDLFPYNEQFF. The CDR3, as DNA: TGTGCCAGCAGTGAAGACCTATTTCCCTACAATGAGCAGTTCTTC.

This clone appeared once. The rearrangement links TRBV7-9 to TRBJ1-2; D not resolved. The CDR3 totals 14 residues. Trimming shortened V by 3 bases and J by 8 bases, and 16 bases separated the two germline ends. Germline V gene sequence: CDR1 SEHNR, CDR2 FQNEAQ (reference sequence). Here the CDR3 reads CASSLRTGIEGYTF. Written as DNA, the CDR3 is TGTGCCAGCAGCTTGAGGACGGGAATCGAGGGCTACACCTTC.

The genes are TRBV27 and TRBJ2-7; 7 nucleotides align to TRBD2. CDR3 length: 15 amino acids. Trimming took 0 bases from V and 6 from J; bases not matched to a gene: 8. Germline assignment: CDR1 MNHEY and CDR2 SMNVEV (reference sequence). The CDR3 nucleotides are TGTGCCAGCAGTTTATCGGCCGGGACTACCCGCGAGCAGTACTTC. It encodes CASSLSAGTTREQYF.

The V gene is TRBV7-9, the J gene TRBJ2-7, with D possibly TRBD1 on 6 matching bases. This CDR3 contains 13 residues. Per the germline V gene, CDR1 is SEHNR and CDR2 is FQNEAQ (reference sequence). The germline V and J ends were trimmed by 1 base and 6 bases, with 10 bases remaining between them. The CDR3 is CASSLGQAGEQYF. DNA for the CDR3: TGTGCCAGCAGCTTAGGACAGGCGGGCGAGCAGTACTTC.